This T cell receptor beta chain was documented in a study of shared clonotypes between healthy human individuals. Germline values: CDR1 SGHRS, CDR2 YFSETQ. V lost 0 bases to trimming and J lost 3 bases, with 12 bases between them. There are 15 residues in the CDR3. Here immunoSEQ multiplex PCR was the method, and the copy in TCRdb shows in-frame clones only, minus some. The table includes about 1.1 million clones, about 72% detected once. This clone was seen more than once but under ten times. The sample consisted of memory CD4+ T cells from PBMCs. The subset is: CD45RA-negative fraction. This chain links TRBV5-1 with TRBJ1-2; D perhaps matches TRBD1 (5 bases). This sequence originates from a man younger than 35 in good health. Some clones in this sample may be carry-over from other donors' samples. CDR3 in DNA: TGCGCCAGCAGCTTGGACGTGGGGCGGTACTATGGCTACACCTTC. Amino acid sequence: CASSLDVGRYYGYTF. The whole variable domain, filled in from reference TRBV5-1 and TRBJ1-2, reads KAGVTQTPRYLIKTRGQQVTLSCSPISGHRSVSWYQQTPGQGLQFLFEYFSETQRNKGNFPGRFSGRQFSNSRSEMNVSTLELGDSALYLCASSLDVGRYYGYTFGSGTRLTVV.